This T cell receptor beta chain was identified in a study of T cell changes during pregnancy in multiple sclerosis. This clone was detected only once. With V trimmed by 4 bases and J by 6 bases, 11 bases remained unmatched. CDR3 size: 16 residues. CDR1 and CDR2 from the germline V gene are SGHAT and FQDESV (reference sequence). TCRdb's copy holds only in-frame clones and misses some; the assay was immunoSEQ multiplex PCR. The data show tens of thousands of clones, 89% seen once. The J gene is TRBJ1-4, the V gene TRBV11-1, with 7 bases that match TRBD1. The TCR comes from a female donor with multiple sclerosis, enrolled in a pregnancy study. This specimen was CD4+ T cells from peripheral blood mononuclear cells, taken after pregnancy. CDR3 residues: CASSSDDRAFDEKLFF. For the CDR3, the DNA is TGTGCCAGCAGCTCAGACGACAGGGCCTTCGATGAAAAACTGTTTTTT.